This TCR beta chain derives from a study of T cells in Graves' hyperthyroidism and ophthalmopathy. The germline V gene has CDR1 DFQATT and CDR2 SNEGSKA (reference sequence). The V and J ends lost 5 bases and 0 bases respectively, with 24 bases between them. CDR3 length: 18 amino acids. This clonotype was counted many times. RNA transcripts served as the template for amplifying TCR beta CDR3 regions. Carried out on the TCR CDR3, a first-round RT-PCR used the HTBI primer set. A single record per CDR3 protein comes from TCRdb applying MiXCR to the multiplex PCR reads. The table has approximately 320,000 distinct CDR3 sequences, roughly 15% seen once.

This TCR came from a man in his thirties or forties with Graves' hyperthyroidism. Sequenced material: blood. The chain employs TRBV20-1 and TRBJ2-3, with D perhaps TRBD2 (6 bases). CDR3 in DNA: TGCAGTGCTGACCCGGAGGAGACGGGAGTACTTAGCACAGATACGCAGTATTTT. Residues: CSADPEETGVLSTDTQYF.